The rows below give T cell receptor beta chains drawn from one sample of a study of cytomegalovirus exposure and HLA in healthy donors. The table came from immunoSEQ multiplex PCR; TCRdb's copy has only in-frame clones and leaves some out. This table holds 100,000 to 150,000 clones, about 84% found once. Sequenced input: PBMCs. These receptors were collected from a man in his forties in good health and CMV-seronegative. CDR3s include the opening cysteine and the closing phenylalanine or tryptophan. D genes are given only for firm matches. Clone size is not always given. Where it is, it says once, few, many or a class for expanded clones.

clone_size,j_call,v_call,d_call,cdr3_aa,cdr3_nt
.,TRBJ1-2,TRBV19,.,CATNPSGYGYTF,TGTGCCACTAATCCCTCGGGCTATGGCTACACCTTC
.,TRBJ2-5,TRBV6-1,.,CASRFTGFGQETQYF,TGTGCCAGTCGCTTTACAGGGTTTGGGCAAGAGACCCAGTACTTC
.,TRBJ1-1,TRBV7-9,.,CASSPSGGLNTEAFF,TGTGCCAGCAGCCCCTCGGGGGGCTTGAACACTGAAGCTTTCTTT
once,TRBJ2-3,TRBV6-5,.,CASSPGDSTDTQYF,TGTGCCAGCAGCCCGGGGGACAGCACAGATACGCAGTATTTT
once,TRBJ1-1,TRBV7-9,.,CASSPLTEAFF,TGTGCCAGCAGCCCCCTAACTGAAGCTTTCTTT
.,TRBJ1-1,TRBV19,TRBD1,CASSIFQQGQKNTEAFF,TGTGCCAGTAGTATATTCCAACAGGGGCAGAAGAACACTGAAGCTTTCTTT
.,TRBJ2-7,TRBV4-1,TRBD1,CASSLGQGGYYEQYF,TGCGCCAGCAGCCTCGGACAGGGCGGCTATTACGAGCAGTACTTC
.,TRBJ1-5,TRBV7-9,.,CASSLAGDSNQPQHF,TGTGCCAGCAGCTTAGCCGGGGATAGCAATCAGCCCCAGCATTTT
.,TRBJ2-2,TRBV2,.,CASSVEQNTGELFF,TGTGCCAGCAGTGTTGAGCAGAACACCGGGGAGCTGTTTTTT
.,TRBJ1-5,TRBV10-3,TRBD1,CAISDGQGRRSNQPQHF,TGTGCCATCAGCGACGGACAGGGCAGAAGGAGCAATCAGCCCCAGCATTTT
.,TRBJ2-2,TRBV30,.,CAWSFRGGELFF,TGTGCCTGGAGCTTCCGGGGCGGGGAGCTGTTTTTT
once,TRBJ2-7,TRBV4-1,.,CASSGGQFYEQYF,TGCGCCAGCAGCGGCGGACAGTTCTACGAGCAGTACTTC
.,TRBJ1-2,TRBV6-5,.,CASSPGLVSYGYTF,TGTGCCAGCAGCCCCGGGTTGGTGAGCTATGGCTACACCTTC
.,TRBJ1-2,TRBV18,.,CASSRGATYGYTF,TGTGCCAGCTCACGCGGGGCAACCTATGGCTACACCTTC
.,TRBJ2-5,TRBV5-4,.,CASSFRGPEETQYF,TGTGCCAGCAGCTTCAGAGGCCCAGAAGAGACCCAGTACTTC
.,TRBJ1-6,TRBV7-2,.,CASSRGRRIYNSPLHF,TGTGCCAGCAGCCGGGGGAGGCGGATCTATAATTCACCCCTCCACTTT
.,TRBJ2-1,TRBV27,TRBD1,CASSLVGTGHNEQFF,TGTGCCAGCAGTTTAGTCGGGACAGGGCACAATGAGCAGTTCTTC
.,TRBJ2-3,TRBV9,TRBD2,CASSVSGRNTDTQYF,TGTGCCAGCAGCGTTAGCGGGAGAAACACAGATACGCAGTATTTT
.,TRBJ2-5,TRBV4-3,TRBD1,CASSQGTGDRETQYF,TGCGCCAGCAGCCAAGGGACAGGGGATAGGGAGACCCAGTACTTC
.,TRBJ1-1,TRBV7-9,.,CASTKQVNTEAFF,TGTGCCAGCACTAAACAGGTAAACACTGAAGCTTTCTTT
.,TRBJ1-2,TRBV19,.,CASSRLGGNYGYTF,TGTGCCAGTAGTAGGTTGGGAGGGAACTATGGCTACACCTTC
.,TRBJ2-2,TRBV18,.,CASSPLRQGNTGELFF,TGTGCCAGCTCACCACTTAGGCAGGGGAACACCGGGGAGCTGTTTTTT
.,TRBJ2-3,TRBV27,.,CASSLARASDTQYF,TGTGCCAGCAGTTTGGCCAGGGCCTCAGATACGCAGTATTTT
.,TRBJ2-1,TRBV7-2,.,CASSPVAKEQFF,TGTGCCAGCAGCCCCGTTGCGAAGGAGCAGTTCTTC
.,TRBJ1-1,TRBV4-2,.,CASSQVGLRTAFF,TGTGCCAGCAGCCAAGTTGGGCTCAGAACAGCTTTCTTT
.,TRBJ1-2,TRBV19,.,CASSTRDNIRGYTF,TGTGCCAGTAGTACCCGGGACAATATTCGGGGCTACACCTTC
.,TRBJ2-2,TRBV28,.,CASRKGLTETGELFF,TGTGCCAGCAGAAAGGGACTGACTGAGACCGGGGAGCTGTTTTTT
.,TRBJ1-6,TRBV7-2,TRBD1,CASRPPRTGYNSPLHF,TGTGCCAGCAGACCGCCAAGGACAGGGTATAACTCACCCCTCCACTTT
few,TRBJ1-1,TRBV6-1,.,CASTLYEAFF,TGTGCCAGCACCCTATATGAAGCTTTCTTT
.,TRBJ1-5,TRBV18,.,CASSLGARGQPQHF,TGTGCCAGCTCACTTGGGGCTAGAGGTCAGCCCCAGCATTTT
.,TRBJ1-6,TRBV2,.,CASSVGRGNSPLHF,TGTGCCAGCAGTGTCGGCAGAGGTAATTCACCCCTCCACTTT
.,TRBJ2-1,TRBV6-1,.,CASSIDSWATGEQFF,TGTGCCAGCAGTATCGACAGTTGGGCGACTGGTGAGCAGTTCTTC
few,TRBJ2-3,TRBV30,TRBD2,CAWNSGGGGSTQYF,TGTGCCTGGAACTCTGGCGGGGGGGGAAGTACGCAGTATTTT
.,TRBJ1-2,TRBV5-6,TRBD1,CASSYRGYYGYTF,TGTGCCAGCAGCTACAGGGGTTACTATGGCTACACCTTC
.,TRBJ2-3,TRBV9,TRBD1,CASSARGRTDTQYF,TGTGCCAGCAGCGCCAGGGGGCGGACAGATACGCAGTATTTT
.,TRBJ2-1,TRBV14,.,CASSRAGDPSSYNEQFF,TGTGCCAGCAGCCGAGCGGGCGACCCTAGCTCCTACAATGAGCAGTTCTTC
.,TRBJ2-7,TRBV6-5,.,CASTTHRGNEQYF,TGTGCCAGCACCACACACCGGGGGAACGAGCAGTACTTC
.,TRBJ1-2,TRBV6-5,.,CATSGGRGGYTF,TGTGCCACCTCGGGGGGTCGCGGTGGCTACACCTTC
once,TRBJ2-7,TRBV14,TRBD1,CASSLGQGFSEQYF,TGTGCCAGCAGCCTGGGACAGGGTTTTAGCGAGCAGTACTTC
.,TRBJ2-7,TRBV7-2,.,CASSLARDMGGYKYF,TGTGCCAGCAGCTTAGCCCGGGACATGGGCGGGTACAAGTACTTC
.,TRBJ1-3,TRBV4-3,.,CASSQDYLLSGNTIYF,TGCGCCAGCAGCCAAGACTACCTACTCTCTGGAAACACCATATATTTT
.,TRBJ2-1,TRBV4-1,TRBD2,CASSQGYSGNNEQFF,TGCGCCAGCAGCCAAGGGTATAGCGGGAACAATGAGCAGTTCTTC
few,TRBJ2-5,TRBV10-3,.,CAISESTGGQAGTQYF,TGTGCCATCAGTGAGTCGACGGGTGGGCAGGCGGGGACCCAGTACTTC
few,TRBJ1-1,TRBV10-3,.,CAISEGRGAGMNTEAFF,TGTGCCATCAGTGAGGGTCGGGGAGCGGGGATGAACACTGAAGCTTTCTTT
.,TRBJ1-1,TRBV7-9,.,CASSLLIAEAFF,TGTGCCAGCAGCTTATTAATCGCTGAAGCTTTCTTT
.,TRBJ2-5,TRBV4-1,.,CASSQEEAGKIRETQYF,TGCGCCAGCAGCCAGGAAGAGGCGGGAAAGATAAGAGAGACCCAGTACTTC
few,TRBJ2-3,TRBV9,.,CASSVTPGDTQYF,TGTGCCAGCAGCGTGACCCCAGGAGATACGCAGTATTTT
.,TRBJ1-6,TRBV11-2,.,CASSLGQSATPLHF,TGTGCCAGCAGCTTAGGACAGTCCGCTACACCCCTCCACTTT
.,TRBJ1-4,TRBV5-1,TRBD1,CASSWGQGSAEKLFF,TGCGCCAGCAGCTGGGGACAGGGATCGGCCGAAAAACTGTTTTTT
.,TRBJ1-2,TRBV7-9,TRBD1,CASSLKDRVGGYTF,TGTGCCAGCAGCCTAAAGGACAGGGTTGGTGGCTACACCTTC
.,TRBJ1-3,TRBV5-4,TRBD1,CASSFDREIGNTIYF,TGTGCCAGCAGCTTTGACAGGGAAATTGGAAACACCATATATTTT
.,TRBJ1-6,TRBV5-1,.,CASSPPDSNSPLHF,TGCGCCAGCAGCCCCCCGGACAGTAATTCACCCCTCCACTTT
once,TRBJ1-2,TRBV25-1,.,CASSVTAWDGYTF,TGTGCCAGCAGTGTGACAGCTTGGGATGGCTACACCTTC
once,TRBJ2-2,TRBV18,.,CASSPSRNGELFF,TGTGCCAGCTCACCATCTAGGAACGGGGAGCTGTTTTTT
.,TRBJ1-1,TRBV30,.,CAWSLLGEAFF,TGTGCCTGGAGTTTGTTGGGCGAAGCTTTCTTT
few,TRBJ1-2,TRBV5-6,.,CASSPGRGKGGYTF,TGTGCCAGCAGCCCAGGTAGAGGGAAAGGTGGCTACACCTTC
.,TRBJ1-2,TRBV27,.,CASWGGNYGYTF,TGTGCCAGCTGGGGGGGGAACTATGGCTACACCTTC
.,TRBJ1-1,TRBV13,.,CASSLYSGGGTEAFF,TGTGCCAGCAGCTTGTACAGTGGGGGCGGGACTGAAGCTTTCTTT
.,TRBJ1-5,TRBV27,TRBD1,CASSLQGANQPQHF,TGTGCCAGCAGCCTACAGGGGGCCAATCAGCCCCAGCATTTT